The T cell receptor beta chain under discussion was sequenced for a study of CD8 T cells in ankylosing spondylitis. Study results and limitations: In ankylosing spondylitis patients, matched synovial fluid reportedly showed significant enrichment of disease-linked clones. Among TCR beta sequences, a motif of several highly homologous variants appeared characteristic of ankylosing spondylitis blood.

The sample holds many counts of this clonotype. Its antigen is not identified. V lost 5 bases and J lost 0; bases outside the gene matches: 3. Per germline, CDR1 MNHNS and CDR2 SASEGT. The CDR3 has 14 residues. Quantitative 5'-RACE with molecular barcodes was used to make the TCR beta libraries. TCRdb independently ran MiXCR on the 5' RACE reads; one entry per CDR3 protein. This sample has approximately 250,000 distinct CDR3 sequences; under 12% occur once, and the top ten carry 2.6%. Input material: blood, either unsorted or a sorted T cell fraction (not recorded which). The origin of this receptor is a male donor with ankylosing spondylitis or in good health (not recorded which). The rearrangement uses TRBV6-1 and TRBJ2-7; 8 bases are shared with TRBD2. The CDR3 reads CASSTTSDSYEQYF. The CDR3 bases are TGTGCCAGCAGTACGACTAGCGACTCCTACGAGCAGTACTTC.